This TCR beta chain was observed in a study of blood T cell repertoires in COVID-19. Study background: The study drew acute and convalescent COVID-19 samples from the United States, Italy and Spain. Sources were T cells, B-cell-depleted T cells, or PBMCs; the material itself was cDNA or gDNA.

Trimming removed 5 bases from V and 4 bases from J, with 11 bases in between. The CDR3 length is 13 residues. The germline gives CDR1 LNHDA, CDR2 SQIVND (reference sequence). In the original workflow: For nucleated cells, counts were estimated from reference gene primer amplification. The data were produced by immunoSEQ multiplex PCR, yet TCRdb's version contains in-frame clones alone and is incomplete. Clone size and V and J calls were adopted from that table, with D and trimming inferred from the DNA. The table shows 30,000 to 35,000 clones, with around nine tenths occurring only once. The sample comprised peripheral blood. This receptor was identified in a man aged 65-85 years with acute or convalescent COVID-19. The chain uses TRBV19 and TRBJ1-1; D uncertain. The CDR3, as DNA: TGTGCCAGTAGTTCGGACGGGAGCACTGAAGCTTTCTTT. It yields the protein CASSSDGSTEAFF.